These T cell receptor beta chains were read from a single sample in a study of vaccination and CD4 T cells after COVID-19. Their antigens remain unidentified. TCRdb redid the calling of the PCR reads with MiXCR, one entry per CDR3 protein. Of about 8,900 distinct CDR3 sequences listed, around 64% were seen once; the top ten hold approximately 28%. The sequenced sample was CD4+ T cells from blood, cultured in vitro. The source is a human donor who had recovered from COVID-19. The CDR3 runs from the conserved cysteine through the conserved F or W. D genes are given only for firm matches. Some rows mark clone size as missing; the rest say once, few, many or name a class of expanded clone.

>TRBJ1-1|few|TRBD1|TRBV9
TGTGCCAGCAGCTCTCCCTCGACAGGGCCCACTGAAGCTTTCTTT
CASSSPSTGPTEAFF
>TRBJ1-5|few|TRBD1|TRBV19
TGTGCCAGTAGTATAGACCGGGACAGGGTCCAGCCCCAGCATTTT
CASSIDRDRVQPQHF
>TRBJ2-5|.|.|TRBV18
TGTGCCAGCTCGACCGGGAAGTGGGAGACCCAGTACTTC
CASSTGKWETQYF
>TRBJ2-7|few|.|TRBV7-9
TGTGCCAGCAGCTTAGGGGGGCAGATTTACGAGCAGTACTTC
CASSLGGQIYEQYF
>TRBJ1-2|few|TRBD1|TRBV7-9
TGTGCCAGCAGCTTAGATTCAGGGGGCTATGGCTACACCTTC
CASSLDSGGYGYTF
>TRBJ2-3|.|.|TRBV11-3
TGTGCCAGCACCCCTGGGCAGTCCTCAGATACGCAGTATTTT
CASTPGQSSDTQYF
>TRBJ1-4|.|.|TRBV15
TGTGCCACCAGCCAACGCGGGATTCGGGAAAAACTGTTTTTT
CATSQRGIREKLFF
>TRBJ1-5|.|.|TRBV6-1
TGTGCCAGCAGTGAGCCGGAGGCGGGGATGGGCAATCAGCCCCAGCATTTT
CASSEPEAGMGNQPQHF
>TRBJ1-4|once|.|TRBV20-1
TGCAGTGCTACCGGGTCGGCAGCAACTAATGAAAAACTGTTTTTT
CSATGSAATNEKLFF
>TRBJ2-7|.|.|TRBV7-2
TGTGCCAGCAGCTTATTAGGTTCATCCTACGAGCAGTACTTC
CASSLLGSSYEQYF
>TRBJ2-2|.|.|TRBV11-2
TGTGCCAGCAGCTTGAACGGAAACACCGGGGAGCTGTTTTTT
CASSLNGNTGELFF
>TRBJ2-3|.|.|TRBV20-1
TGCAGTGCTACGAAGGAAGATACGCAGTATTTT
CSATKEDTQYF
>TRBJ2-1|.|.|TRBV11-3
TGTGCCAGCAGCTTCAGGTACAATGAGCAGTTCTTC
CASSFRYNEQFF
>TRBJ1-2|few|.|TRBV20-1
TGCAGTGCAGGGAACATCAACTATGGCTACACCTTC
CSAGNINYGYTF
>TRBJ2-2|.|TRBD1|TRBV19
TGTGCCAGTAGTATGGTCCGGGACAGGGGTTCCGGGGAGCTGTTTTTT
CASSMVRDRGSGELFF
>TRBJ1-1|.|.|TRBV7-2
TGTGCCAGCAGCTTCACAGTAGACGGCACTGAAGCTTTCTTT
CASSFTVDGTEAFF
>TRBJ1-5|once|TRBD1|TRBV28
TGTGCCAGCAGTTGGCAGGGACAGGTTAGCAATCAGCCCCAGCATTTT
CASSWQGQVSNQPQHF
>TRBJ2-4|.|TRBD2|TRBV30
TGTGCCTGGAGTGTTTCAGCGGGGGGTGGAAACATTCAGTACTTC
CAWSVSAGGGNIQYF
>TRBJ2-5|.|TRBD2|TRBV4-3
TGCGCCAGCAGCCAAGAAGGGCTAGCGGGGGCCCCGGGGCAAGAGACCCAGTACTTC
CASSQEGLAGAPGQETQYF
>TRBJ2-7|.|TRBD2|TRBV10-3
TGTGCCATCAGTGGGGGGAGGCTAGCGGATTACGAGCAGTACTTC
CAISGGRLADYEQYF
>TRBJ2-5|.|TRBD2|TRBV20-1
TGCAGTGCTAGCAGACTAGCTGGGGAGACCCAGTACTTC
CSASRLAGETQYF
>TRBJ1-5|few|.|TRBV6-4
TGTGCCAGCAGTGACTCAGAGAATAGCAATCAGCCCCAGCATTTT
CASSDSENSNQPQHF
>TRBJ1-5|.|.|TRBV27
TGTGCCAGCAGTTACCTGGGAGGGGGTAGCAATCAGCCCCAGCATTTT
CASSYLGGGSNQPQHF
>TRBJ1-5|.|TRBD1|TRBV6-4
TGTGCCAGCAGCCAGGACAGGGTAGATCAGCCCCAGCATTTT
CASSQDRVDQPQHF
>TRBJ1-5|.|.|TRBV6-1
TGTGCCAGCAGTGACGACACAAACAATCAGCCCCAGCATTTT
CASSDDTNNQPQHF
>TRBJ2-2|.|.|TRBV6-2/TRBV6-3
TGTGCCAGCAGCCAAAGCGGAGCCGGGGAGCTGTTTTTT
CASSQSGAGELFF
>TRBJ1-4|few|TRBD1|TRBV27
TGTGCCAGCAGTCCCCCGGGACAGGGAATTCTCCGAGGTGCAAAACTGTTTTTT
CASSPPGQGILRGAKLFF
>TRBJ2-3|few|TRBD1|TRBV2
TGTGCCAGCAGCCAGGGGGCAGATACGCAGTATTTT
CASSQGADTQYF
>TRBJ1-1|.|TRBD1|TRBV6-5
TGTGCCAGCAGTTACGGACGACAGGGCGGACGGGGCACTGAAGCTTTCTTT
CASSYGRQGGRGTEAFF
>TRBJ1-6|.|TRBD1|TRBV10-2
TGCGCCAGCAGTGAGTCGACAGGGGGGGATTCACCCCTCCACTTT
CASSESTGGDSPLHF
>TRBJ1-2|.|.|TRBV28
TGTGCCAGCAGTACACTCTCTGGCTACACCTTC
CASSTLSGYTF
>TRBJ1-6|.|.|TRBV19
TGTGCCAGTAGTGTACAGCGGTCGGGTAATTCACCCCTCCACTTT
CASSVQRSGNSPLHF
>TRBJ2-5|.|TRBD2|TRBV7-2
TGTGCCAGCAGCTTGTCTAGCGGGAGGTTCGAAGAGACCCAGTACTTC
CASSLSSGRFEETQYF
>TRBJ1-2|few|TRBD1|TRBV6-2/TRBV6-3
TGTGCCAGCACCGACAGGGATAACTATGGCTACACCTTC
CASTDRDNYGYTF
>TRBJ2-3|.|TRBD2|TRBV27
TGTGCCAGCAGTCCCAGAGCGGGAGGAGATACGCAGTATTTT
CASSPRAGGDTQYF
>TRBJ2-5|once|.|TRBV5-4
TGTGCCAGCAGCTTGGCCGGGAGAGGGGAGACCCAGTACTTC
CASSLAGRGETQYF
>TRBJ1-5|.|.|TRBV20-1
TGCAGTGCCCAACAGGGAGGTAATCAGCCCCAGCATTTT
CSAQQGGNQPQHF
>TRBJ2-1|once|TRBD2|TRBV6-2/TRBV6-3
TGTGCCAGCAGTGGACTAGCCAATGAGCAGTTCTTC
CASSGLANEQFF
>TRBJ2-7|.|.|TRBV6-1
TGTGCCAGCAGTGAAGAAAGGTCCGCCCCCTACGAGCAGTACTTC
CASSEERSAPYEQYF
>TRBJ1-1|.|TRBD1|TRBV25-1
TGTGCCAGCTCCCGAGGGAGCACAGGGGGGAACACTGAAGCTTTCTTT
CASSRGSTGGNTEAFF
>TRBJ2-3|.|TRBD2|TRBV24-1
TGTGCCACCAGTGACGGACTAGCGGAAATCACAGATACGCAGTATTTT
CATSDGLAEITDTQYF
>TRBJ2-7|.|TRBD1|TRBV6-1
TGTGCCAGCAGACCCCGGGACAGGGGCTCCTACGAGCAGTACTTC
CASRPRDRGSYEQYF
>TRBJ1-5|.|.|TRBV19
TGTGCCAGTAGTATAGAGCCGAGGCAGCCCCAGCATTTT
CASSIEPRQPQHF
>TRBJ1-5|.|.|TRBV27
TGTGCCAGCAGTTCCGCATATCGCTACACCCCAGAACAGCCCCAGCATTTT
CASSSAYRYTPEQPQHF
>TRBJ2-6|.|TRBD1|TRBV6-1
TGTGCCACCGGAGACAGGGGGATGGAGTCTGGGGCCAACGTCCTGACTTTC
CATGDRGMESGANVLTF
>TRBJ1-1|.|TRBD1|TRBV9
TGTGCCAGCAGCGTGGCGGGACAGGCGGGCCGGGGCACTGAAGCTTTCTTT
CASSVAGQAGRGTEAFF
>TRBJ1-2|.|.|TRBV2
TGTGCCAGCAGGGCCTTTGGATATGGCTACACCTTC
CASRAFGYGYTF
>TRBJ2-7|once|TRBD1|TRBV5-4
TGTGCCAGCAGCTTGGGGACAGGGGGGTCCTACGAGCAGTACTTC
CASSLGTGGSYEQYF
>TRBJ2-2|.|TRBD1|TRBV30
TGTGCCTGGGGCATACAGGGGGCGCGCGGGGAGCTGTTTTTT
CAWGIQGARGELFF